This T cell receptor beta chain was recorded in a study of blood T cell repertoires in COVID-19. Per the germline V gene, CDR1 is SGHDN and CDR2 is FVKESK. There are 21 residues in the CDR3. With 3 bases clipped from V and 2 bases from J, the junction kept 19 bases outside the gene matches. Original analysis: By means of reference gene primer amplification, nucleated cell counts were estimated. TCRdb's table, derived via immunoSEQ multiplex PCR, lists solely in-frame clones and lacks some. Clone size and the V and J calls come from that table; the DNA yielded D and trimming. The table has around 16,000 clones, 70% to 90% seen once; the top ten hold about 12%.

The sequencing input was peripheral blood. This chain joins TRBV14 and TRBJ2-5, with TRBD2 matching 12 bases. The sequence was obtained from a human donor in a cohort sampled during active COVID-19. CDR3 bases: TGTGCCAGCAGCCATCCCGCGAGTCTAGCGGGGGGGCCGATGGGTCAAGAGACCCAGTACTTC. It yields the protein CASSHPASLAGGPMGQETQYF.